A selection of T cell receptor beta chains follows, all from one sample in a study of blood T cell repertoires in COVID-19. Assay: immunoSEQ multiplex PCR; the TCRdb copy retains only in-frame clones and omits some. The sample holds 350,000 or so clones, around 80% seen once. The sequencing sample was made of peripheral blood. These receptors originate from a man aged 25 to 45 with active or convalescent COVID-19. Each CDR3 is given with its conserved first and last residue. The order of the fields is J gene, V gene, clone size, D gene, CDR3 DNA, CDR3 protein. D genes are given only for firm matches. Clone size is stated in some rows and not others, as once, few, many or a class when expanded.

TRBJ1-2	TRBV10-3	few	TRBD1	TGTGCCACCACAGGGGGGGAAGAGTACACCTTC	CATTGGEEYTF
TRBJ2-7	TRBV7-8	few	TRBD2	TGTGCCAGCAGCCGCGGGGGGGGCAGGTTCGACGAGCAGTACTTC	CASSRGGGRFDEQYF
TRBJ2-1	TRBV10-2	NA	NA	TGCGCCAGCAGCTCAGGGATTGAGCAGTTCTTC	CASSSGIEQFF
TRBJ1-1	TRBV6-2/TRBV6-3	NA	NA	TGTGCCAGCAGTTCCCCCTCCTACAGGGACAAAGCTTTCTTT	CASSSPSYRDKAFF
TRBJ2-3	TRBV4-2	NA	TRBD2	TGTGCCAGCAGCCCTGAAGGGAAGCGGGGGTCCTTTAGGCAGTATTTT	CASSPEGKRGSFRQYF
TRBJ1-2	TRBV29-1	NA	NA	TGCAGCGCCGGTGACAGCTATGGCTACACCTTC	CSAGDSYGYTF
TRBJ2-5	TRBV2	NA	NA	TGTGCCAGCAGTGAAGGACTAGAAGAGACCCAGTACTTC	CASSEGLEETQYF
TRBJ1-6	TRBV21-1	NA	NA	TGTGCCAGCAGGAGCTCCGGGACAGGGCGTTCACCCCTCCACTTT	CASRSSGTGRSPLHF
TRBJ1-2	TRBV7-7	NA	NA	TGTGCCAGCAGACCGACATTAGGGTTGGAGGATGGCTACACCTTC	CASRPTLGLEDGYTF
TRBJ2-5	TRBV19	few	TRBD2	TGTGCCAGTAGTATGGCGCTAGCGGAACTAGAGACCCAGTACTTC	CASSMALAELETQYF